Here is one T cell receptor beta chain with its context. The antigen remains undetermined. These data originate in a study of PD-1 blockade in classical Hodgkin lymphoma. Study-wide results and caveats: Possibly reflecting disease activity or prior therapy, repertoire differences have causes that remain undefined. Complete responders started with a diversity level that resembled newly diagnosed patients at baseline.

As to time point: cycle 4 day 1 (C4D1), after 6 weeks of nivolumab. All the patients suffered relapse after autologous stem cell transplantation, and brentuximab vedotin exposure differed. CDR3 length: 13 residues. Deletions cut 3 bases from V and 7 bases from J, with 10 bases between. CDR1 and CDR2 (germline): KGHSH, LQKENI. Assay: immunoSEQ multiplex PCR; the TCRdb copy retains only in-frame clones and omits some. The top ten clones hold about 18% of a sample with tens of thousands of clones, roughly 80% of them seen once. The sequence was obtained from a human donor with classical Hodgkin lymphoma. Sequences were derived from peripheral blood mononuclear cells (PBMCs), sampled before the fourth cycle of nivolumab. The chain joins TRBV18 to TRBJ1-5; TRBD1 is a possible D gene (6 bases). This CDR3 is CASSPEGDQPQHF. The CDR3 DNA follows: TGTGCCAGCTCACCGGAGGGGGACCAGCCCCAGCATTTT.